These 12 T cell receptor beta chains share one sample of origin, sequenced in a study of CD8 T cells in Susac syndrome (dated by TCRdb to between 2018 and 2021). To prepare the library, the immunoSEQ multiplex PCR assay was applied. RNA was extracted using the RNeasy kit, and roughly 0.5 to 1 microgram was reverse transcribed with random hexamers. The public sequencing data were trimmed at Q25 with fastp and processed into clonotypes with MiXCR by TCRdb, which kept only in-frame beta chains. Each CDR3 protein appears once, grouped with its most common genes and DNA. The sample profile shows 150,000 to 200,000 distinct CDR3 sequences; roughly 95% of them were found once. Of the sample, more than 0.11% is held by the ten largest clones. Material for sequencing was CD4+ T cells from PBMCs. These receptors all come from a human donor in good health.

The rearrangement uses TRBV9 and TRBJ2-2, with a tentative D call TRBD2 (7 bases). The CDR3 extends over 16 amino acids. Per the germline V gene, CDR1 is SGDLS and CDR2 is YYNGEE. V shed 4 bases and J shed 7 bases, with 20 bases lying between them. The CDR3 bases are TGTGCCAGCAGCCTTAGGGGGGGCTGGCAGGGCGGGGAGCTGTTTTTT. Protein sequence: CASSLRGGWQGGELFF.

This chain links TRBV30 with TRBJ1-1; D not resolved. Trimming pared 2 bases from V and 9 bases from J, leaving 13 bases between. CDR1 is GTSNPN, CDR2 SVGIG, per germline (reference sequence). This CDR3 region has 12 residues. CDR3 coding DNA: TGTGCCTGGAGTTCGTTGGGCCTTAAAGCTTTCTTT. As protein: CAWSSLGLKAFF. Full variable domain (rest looked up from reference TRBV30 and TRBJ1-1): SQTIHQWPATLVQPVGSPLSLECTVEGTSNPNLYWYRQAAGRGLQLLFYSVGIGQISSEVPQNLSASRPQDRQFILSSKKLLLSDSGFYLCAWSSLGLKAFFGQGTRLTVV.

The chain combines TRBV23-1 with TRBJ2-7; weak D call: TRBD1 (6 bases). TRBV23-1 is labeled an ORF, and its function is uncertain. The CDR3 runs to 15 residues. V lost 3 bases to trimming and J lost 9 bases, with 21 bases between them. CDR3 loop: CASSHSGPGEGGQYF. The CDR3 coding sequence is TGCGCCAGCAGTCACTCGGGTCCCGGGGAAGGGGGGCAGTACTTC.

This chain connects TRBV2 to TRBJ2-3; 9 bases line up with TRBD2. CDR3 length: 14 residues. CDR1 is SNHLY, CDR2 FYNNEI, per germline. V dropped 3 bases and J dropped 6; count of bases not matched to a gene: 4. CDR3 protein: CASSDVLAGDTQYF. CDR3 bases: TGTGCCAGCAGTGACGTGCTAGCGGGGGATACGCAGTATTTT. Full variable domain (missing parts from reference TRBV2 and TRBJ2-3): EPEVTQTPSHQVTQMGQEVILRCVPISNHLYFYWYRQILGQKVEFLVSFYNNEISEKSEIFDDQFSVERPDGSNFTLKIRSTKLEDSAMYFCASSDVLAGDTQYFGPGTRLTVL.

The chain combines TRBV5-6 with TRBJ2-7; maybe TRBD1 (6 bases). Trimming stripped 6 bases from V and 5 bases from J, with 21 bases between. Germline V gene lookup returns CDR1 SGHDT and CDR2 YYEEEE. CDR3 size: 15 residues. The CDR3: CASTHWYRAGDEQYF. The DNA of the CDR3 is TGTGCCAGCACCCATTGGTATAGGGCAGGGGACGAGCAGTACTTC.

The CDR3 protein is CSTGGGANYGYTF. The CDR3 bases are TGCAGTACGGGGGGGGGAGCTAACTATGGCTACACCTTC. The rearrangement links TRBV20-1 to TRBJ1-2; D possibly corresponds to TRBD1 (5 bases). This CDR3 region has 13 residues. Germline-derived CDR1 and CDR2 are DFQATT and SNEGSKA (reference sequence). Between the trimmed V and J ends, which lost 8 bases and 0 bases, there was a span of 13 bases.

This clonotype was seen only once. The rearrangement links TRBV6-1 to TRBJ2-5, with 9 bases fitting TRBD1. V trimming: 6 bases; J trimming: 5 bases; junction bases outside the gene matches: 7. Per germline, CDR1 MNHNS and CDR2 SASEGT. The CDR3 loop spans 14 amino acids. The CDR3 DNA is TGTGCCAGCAGGTTCACAGGGGGCTGGGAGACCCAGTACTTC. This translates into CASRFTGGWETQYF.

The gene calls are TRBV25-1 and TRBJ2-3; no clear D. The germline gives CDR1 MGHDK, CDR2 SYGVNS. Trimming stripped 2 bases from V and 2 bases from J, with 8 bases between. This CDR3 comprises 14 residues. Here the CDR3 DNA reads TGTGCCAGCAGTGAAGAAGTAACCACAGATACGCAGTATTTT. This sequence encodes CASSEEVTTDTQYF.

This chain links TRBV7-3 with TRBJ2-6, with D perhaps TRBD1 (5 bases). This CDR3 contains 15 residues. Trimming took off 2 bases at V and 3 bases at J, with 8 bases between the two ends. Germline loops: CDR1 SGHTA, CDR2 FQGTGA. In nucleotides, the CDR3 is TGTGCCAGCAGCTTACAGGGTGATGGGGCCAACGTCCTGACTTTC. Protein: CASSLQGDGANVLTF.

The V call is TRBV5-1, the J call TRBJ2-5, with 8 positions matching TRBD1. Trimming removed 3 bases from V and 2 bases from J; junction bases left unmatched: 3. The CDR3 loop spans 14 amino acids. CDR1 and CDR2 (germline): SGHRS, YFSETQ. CDR3 DNA: TGCGCCAGCAGCTGGGGGACAGGTCAAGAGACCCAGTACTTC. Its translation is CASSWGTGQETQYF.

This clonotype came up once. This chain connects TRBV25-1 to TRBJ2-2; D gene unclear. This CDR3 contains 15 residues. Trimming removed 1 base at V and 0 bases at J, with 6 bases between. Germline lookup yields CDR1 MGHDK and CDR2 SYGVNS. The CDR3 DNA reads as TGTGCCAGCAGTGAATTACAGTCGAACACCGGGGAGCTGTTTTTT. Protein product: CASSELQSNTGELFF.

The rearrangement uses TRBV10-2 and TRBJ2-1; tentative D call: TRBD2 (6 bases). CDR1 is WSHSY and CDR2 is SAAADI in the germline V gene. Trimming pared 4 bases from V and 8 bases from J, leaving 15 bases between. The CDR3 runs 14 residues. The CDR3 region has the DNA TGCGCCAGCAGTGGACTAGGAGGGGCTGATGAGCAGTTCTTC. Translated: CASSGLGGADEQFF.